Listed below are T cell receptor beta chains from one sample, sequenced in a study of shared clonotypes between healthy human individuals. TCRdb keeps only in-frame clones here, not all; method: immunoSEQ multiplex PCR. The data contain under 850,000 clones, about 91% of them seen just once; the ten biggest clones take up about 25%. Sequenced material: naive CD8+ T cells sorted from blood. The receptors here all came from a man aged 25-45 years in good health. The CDR3 runs from the conserved cysteine through the conserved F or W. The D gene is left open where the match is weak. The size entry is marked missing in some rows and otherwise reads once, few, many or a size class.

D: -
V: TRBV4-2
size: many
J: TRBJ2-3
DNA: TGTGCCAGCAGCCAAGATCTAGGCGGTGGCACAGATACGCAGTATTTT
CDR3: CASSQDLGGGTDTQYF

D: -
V: TRBV7-9
size: -
J: TRBJ2-7
DNA: TGTGCCAGCAGCTTAGGTAGCAAGCCCTACGAGCAGTACTTC
CDR3: CASSLGSKPYEQYF

D: -
V: TRBV28
size: -
J: TRBJ2-1
DNA: TGTGCCAGCAGTACGATCGCCTTAGCAGGGGAGGGGAATGAGCAGTTCTTC
CDR3: CASSTIALAGEGNEQFF

D: -
V: TRBV7-9
size: -
J: TRBJ1-5
DNA: TGTGCCAGCAGCTTAGGGGGCTCGCCCCAGCATTTT
CDR3: CASSLGGSPQHF

D: -
V: TRBV29-1
size: -
J: TRBJ2-7
DNA: TGCAGCGTTGAAGAAGACAGGCCCTACGAGCAGTACTTC
CDR3: CSVEEDRPYEQYF

D: -
V: TRBV19
size: -
J: TRBJ2-1
DNA: TGTGCCAGTAGTATTAGTAGCGGACCATACAATGAGCAGTTCTTC
CDR3: CASSISSGPYNEQFF

D: -
V: TRBV27
size: many
J: TRBJ2-7
DNA: TGTGCCAGCAGGTCCCCAGGCTCCTACGAGCAGTACTTC
CDR3: CASRSPGSYEQYF

D: -
V: TRBV10-3
size: -
J: TRBJ2-1
DNA: TGTGCCATCAGCAAGAAGAACAATGAGCAGTTCTTC
CDR3: CAISKKNNEQFF

D: -
V: TRBV14
size: -
J: TRBJ2-7
DNA: TGTGCCAGCGCAAATACCTACGAGCAGTACTTC
CDR3: CASANTYEQYF

D: -
V: TRBV11-2
size: -
J: TRBJ2-7
DNA: TGTGCCAGCACCGGGAATCTATACACATACGAGCAGTACTTC
CDR3: CASTGNLYTYEQYF

D: -
V: TRBV11-2
size: -
J: TRBJ2-7
DNA: TGTGCCAGCAGCCGTATAGGGAGCTCCTACGAGCAGTACTTC
CDR3: CASSRIGSSYEQYF

D: -
V: TRBV11-2
size: -
J: TRBJ2-5
DNA: TGTGCCAGCAGCCAATGGGACTCGGGGTTTGCCCAGTACTTC
CDR3: CASSQWDSGFAQYF

D: -
V: TRBV6-1
size: -
J: TRBJ2-4
DNA: TGTGCCAGCAGAGAACGACAAAACATTCAGTACTTC
CDR3: CASRERQNIQYF

D: TRBD1
V: TRBV2
size: few
J: TRBJ2-2
DNA: TGTGCCAGCAGTGATGGACAGGCCTCGTACACCGGGGAGCTGTTTTTT
CDR3: CASSDGQASYTGELFF

D: -
V: TRBV7-6
size: -
J: TRBJ1-1
DNA: TGTGCCAGCAGCTTAGAACCGCGTTCGAACACTGAAGCTTTCTTT
CDR3: CASSLEPRSNTEAFF

D: TRBD2
V: TRBV29-1
size: -
J: TRBJ2-1
DNA: TGCAGCGTTCCCGTTGGACTAGCGGGAGGGCCTGGCAATGAGCAGTTCTTC
CDR3: CSVPVGLAGGPGNEQFF

D: -
V: TRBV10-3
size: -
J: TRBJ2-3
DNA: TGTGCCATCAGTGATTCTCAAGACCCGGCAGATACGCAGTATTTT
CDR3: CAISDSQDPADTQYF

D: TRBD2
V: TRBV4-1
size: -
J: TRBJ2-3
DNA: TGCGCCAGCAGCCAAGCGGGGGGAGATACGCAGTATTTT
CDR3: CASSQAGGDTQYF

D: -
V: TRBV5-1
size: -
J: TRBJ1-1
DNA: TGCGCCAGCAGCTTCAGGGTGAGCACTGAAGCTTTCTTT
CDR3: CASSFRVSTEAFF

D: -
V: TRBV7-9
size: -
J: TRBJ1-2
DNA: TGTGCCAGCAGCTTTGAAGAGGATGACTACACCTTC
CDR3: CASSFEEDDYTF

D: TRBD1
V: TRBV4-1
size: -
J: TRBJ1-5
DNA: TGCGCCAGCAGCCAAGTAAGGGGGCTTCAGCCCCAGCATTTT
CDR3: CASSQVRGLQPQHF

D: TRBD1
V: TRBV7-9
size: -
J: TRBJ2-2
DNA: TGTGCCAGCAGCTTAGCACAGGGGGCTCGGACCGGGGAGCTGTTTTTT
CDR3: CASSLAQGARTGELFF

D: -
V: TRBV7-9
size: -
J: TRBJ2-2
DNA: TGTGCCAGCAGCACCCCGACGGGAGCCGGGGAGCTGTTTTTT
CDR3: CASSTPTGAGELFF

D: -
V: TRBV5-6
size: -
J: TRBJ2-7
DNA: TGTGCCAGCAGCTTAGTGGGACACCAATACGAGCAGTACTTC
CDR3: CASSLVGHQYEQYF

D: -
V: TRBV19
size: -
J: TRBJ1-2
DNA: TGTGCCAGTAGCACCCCCACAAGAACGCATAACTATGGCTACACCTTC
CDR3: CASSTPTRTHNYGYTF

D: -
V: TRBV5-1
size: -
J: TRBJ2-3
DNA: TGCGCCAGCAGCTTGGCCGTCGGCACAGATACGCAGTATTTT
CDR3: CASSLAVGTDTQYF

D: -
V: TRBV5-6
size: -
J: TRBJ2-1
DNA: TGTGCCAGCAGCTTAATTAATTCTCCGCAGTTCTTC
CDR3: CASSLINSPQFF

D: -
V: TRBV25-1
size: -
J: TRBJ2-7
DNA: TGTGCCAGCAGTGCCCGACAGGTCAACGAGCAGTACTTC
CDR3: CASSARQVNEQYF

D: -
V: TRBV7-9
size: -
J: TRBJ2-2
DNA: TGTGCCAGCAGCCCAAAGGACAGTAACACCGGGGAGCTGTTTTTT
CDR3: CASSPKDSNTGELFF

D: TRBD2
V: TRBV4-3
size: -
J: TRBJ2-1
DNA: TGCGCCAGCAGCCAAGATCGGATACTAGCGGGAGGCAGTGAGCAGTTCTTC
CDR3: CASSQDRILAGGSEQFF